The 30 T cell receptor beta chains below all came from one sample that was sequenced in a study of blood T cell repertoires in COVID-19. Measured with immunoSEQ multiplex PCR; TCRdb has only the in-frame clones, and not every one. The sample yields about 97,000 clones, about 90% seen once. The source material was peripheral blood. The origin of the receptors is a man aged 50-60 years with acute or convalescent COVID-19.

V and J are TRBV21-1 and TRBJ1-3; the table assigns TRBD1, which was not confirmed against the DNA. TRBV21-1 is reported as a pseudogene. CDR3 size: 15 residues. The chain's CDR3 is CASIRQGASGNTIYF. CDR3 bases: TGTGCCAGCATTCGACAGGGGGCTTCTGGAAACACCATATATTTT.

The chain joins TRBV11-2 to TRBJ2-2, with 11 positions matching TRBD2. Germline lookup yields CDR1 SGHAT and CDR2 FQNNGV. J was trimmed by 4 bases and V by 5 bases; bases with no gene match: 3. There are 15 residues in the CDR3. CDR3 loop: CASSPTSGGTGELFF. Here the CDR3 DNA reads TGTGCCAGCAGCCCCACTAGCGGGGGCACCGGGGAGCTGTTTTTT. Complete variable domain (other parts from reference TRBV11-2 and TRBJ2-2): EAGVAQSPRYKIIEKRQSVAFWCNPISGHATLYWYQQILGQGPKLLIQFQNNGVVDDSQLPKDRFSAERLKGVDSTLKIQPAKLEDSAVYLCASSPTSGGTGELFFGEGSRLTVL.

There are a few counts of this clone. This rearrangement joins TRBV13 to TRBJ2-6; 10 positions match TRBD1. V lost 3 bases and J lost 2; bases outside the gene matches: 13. Germline V gives CDR1 PRHDT, CDR2 FYEKMQ (reference sequence). The CDR3 sequence is 20 residues long. The CDR3 is CASSLYVRDRGKAGANVLTF. The CDR3, as DNA: TGTGCCAGCAGCTTGTACGTAAGGGACAGGGGAAAGGCTGGGGCCAACGTCCTGACTTTC.

J is TRBJ1-1 and V is TRBV15; D possibly corresponds to TRBD1 (5 bases). Per germline, CDR1 LNHNV and CDR2 YYDKDF (reference sequence). The CDR3 extends over 15 amino acids. V was cut by 6 bases and J by 1 base, with 15 bases left in between. The CDR3 sequence is CATRTAGGGNTEAFF. The CDR3 region has the DNA TGTGCCACCAGAACGGCCGGGGGGGGGAACACTGAAGCTTTCTTT. Combining the CDR3 with reference TRBV15 and TRBJ1-1 gives the whole variable domain DAMVIQNPRYQVTQFGKPVTLSCSQTLNHNVMYWYQQKSSQAPKLLFHYYDKDFNNEADTPDNFQSRRPNTSFCFLDIRSPGLGDTAMYLCATRTAGGGNTEAFFGQGTRLTVV.

The rearrangement uses TRBV4-1 and TRBJ1-6; 8 bases map to TRBD1. V shed 2 bases, J shed 4 bases, and the junction held 4 bases outside the gene matches. The V gene's germline CDR1 is MGHRA and CDR2 YSYEKL. The CDR3 is 16 residues long. Here the CDR3 DNA reads TGCGCCAGCAGCCAACCGGGACAGGATTATAATTCACCCCTCCACTTT. Translation: CASSQPGQDYNSPLHF.

The J gene is TRBJ1-5, the V gene TRBV6-2 or TRBV6-3; D not resolved. Trimming cost V 0 bases and J 0 bases, with 18 bases left between them. CDR1 is MNHEY and CDR2 is SVGEGT in the germline V gene. This CDR3 is built from 19 residues. CDR3 residues: CASSYSAGKGRDSNQPQHF. The CDR3 DNA is TGTGCCAGCAGTTACTCGGCGGGTAAGGGAAGGGATAGCAATCAGCCCCAGCATTTT.

The V and J genes are TRBV18 and TRBJ1-1; 7 positions match TRBD1. The V gene end was trimmed by 6 bases and the J gene end by 7 bases; junction bases not matched to a gene: 5. The CDR3 consists of 12 residues. CDR1 KGHSH and CDR2 LQKENI come from the germline V gene. The CDR3 coding sequence is TGTGCCAGCTCCCTCAGGGGGAATGAAGCTTTCTTT. This translates into CASSLRGNEAFF.

This clone was seen repeatedly, ten times or more. The rearrangement joins TRBV5-8 to TRBJ1-1, with unresolved D. Per germline, CDR1 SGHTS and CDR2 YDEGEE. V was shortened by 3 bases and J by 0 bases, with 12 bases between the two germline ends. The CDR3 runs to 15 residues. CDR3 amino acids: CASSSGRYMNTEAFF. The CDR3 DNA reads as TGTGCCAGCAGCTCCGGGAGGTACATGAACACTGAAGCTTTCTTT. The full variable domain, completed using reference TRBV5-8 and TRBJ1-1, is EAGVTQSPTHLIKTRGQQATLRCSPISGHTSVYWYQQALGLGLQFLLWYDEGEERNRGNFPPRFSGRQFPNYSSELNVNALELEDSALYLCASSSGRYMNTEAFFGQGTRLTVV.

The chain has TRBV27 and TRBJ1-1; 9 positions match TRBD1. The CDR3 is made up of 17 amino acids. Germline-derived CDR1 and CDR2 are MNHEY and SMNVEV (reference sequence). The trim removed 2 bases at V and 0 bases at J, leaving 7 bases unmatched. The CDR3 DNA follows: TGTGCCAGCAGTTTAAAGACAGGGGGTTTCATGAACACTGAAGCTTTCTTT. Translation gives CASSLKTGGFMNTEAFF.

The chain combines TRBV24-1 with TRBJ2-3; a possible D gene is TRBD1 (5 bases). Trimming took 4 bases from V and 0 from J, leaving 13 bases between them. Germline V gene sequence: CDR1 KGHDR, CDR2 SFDVKD. This CDR3 has 16 residues. Here the CDR3 DNA reads TGTGCCACCAGTGAGGGCCTAGGGGTTAGCACAGATACGCAGTATTTT. Amino acid sequence: CATSEGLGVSTDTQYF.

CDR3 nucleotides: TGTGCCAGCAGTGAAGGGCCACAGGGAACCTACGAGCAGTACTTC. This codes for CASSEGPQGTYEQYF. J is TRBJ2-7 and V is TRBV2; D is perhaps TRBD1 (6 bases). The CDR3 extends over 15 amino acids. Germline values: CDR1 SNHLY, CDR2 FYNNEI. Trimming removed 1 base at V and 2 bases at J, with 12 bases between.

V and J are TRBV6-5 and TRBJ1-2; no clear D. This CDR3 spans 13 amino acids. Germline assignment: CDR1 MNHEY and CDR2 SVGAGI. Trimming took off 0 bases at V and 8 bases at J, with 10 bases between the two ends. The CDR3 here is CASSYSSGNGYTF. The CDR3 nucleotides read TGTGCCAGCAGTTACTCGTCCGGGAACGGCTACACCTTC.

The chain recombines TRBV5-1 with TRBJ2-7; 14 bases are shared with TRBD2. Germline lookup yields CDR1 SGHRS and CDR2 YFSETQ. This CDR3 is built from 17 residues. The V and J ends lost 4 bases and 3 bases, in that order; junction bases with no gene match: 9. Here the CDR3 reads CASSPPRTSGGIYEQYF. The CDR3 DNA reads TGCGCCAGCAGCCCCCCTAGGACTAGCGGGGGGATCTACGAGCAGTACTTC.

V usage is TRBV30 and J usage is TRBJ1-2; D might be TRBD1 (6 bases). V was pared by 3 bases and J by 3 bases, with 17 bases between. The V gene's germline CDR1 is GTSNPN and CDR2 SVGIG (reference sequence). CDR3 length equals 15 residues. CDR3: CAWRQIGQSHYGYTF. The CDR3, as DNA: TGTGCCTGGAGGCAAATCGGACAGAGTCACTATGGCTACACCTTC.

A single count supports this clone. The chain employs TRBV19 and TRBJ2-5, with a possible D match to TRBD1 (6 bases). The ends were cut back, 5 bases at V and 0 bases at J, with 10 bases in the middle. The CDR3 loop spans 14 amino acids. The germline gives CDR1 LNHDA, CDR2 SQIVND (reference sequence). The DNA for the CDR3 is TGTGCCAGTAGTTCCACAGGGAACCAAGAGACCCAGTACTTC. It encodes CASSSTGNQETQYF.

The J gene is TRBJ1-2, the V gene TRBV7-2; D is possibly TRBD1 (5 bases). The CDR3 totals 13 residues. The germline V gene has CDR1 SGHTA and CDR2 FQGNSA. The V gene lost 5 bases and the J gene lost 8 bases, with 15 bases spanning the gap. The CDR3, as DNA: TGTGCCAGCAGCCCGGGGGGGTTCCAAGGCTACACCTTC. Its protein is CASSPGGFQGYTF.

As DNA, the CDR3 is TGTGCCAGCAGTTTCCTCACTTTGGACAGGAGTAAAGAGCAGTACTTC. Translating gives CASSFLTLDRSKEQYF. The V gene is TRBV27, the J gene TRBJ2-7; 7 bases agree with TRBD1. CDR3 length: 16 residues. V was pared by 3 bases and J by 7 bases, with 15 bases of the junction left unmatched. Germline values: CDR1 MNHEY, CDR2 SMNVEV (reference sequence).

The chain combines TRBV30 with TRBJ1-2; TRBD1 might be the D (5 bases). This CDR3 region has 13 residues. Germline V gene lookup returns CDR1 GTSNPN and CDR2 SVGIG (reference sequence). The V and J ends lost 0 bases and 4 bases respectively, with 9 bases between them. DNA of the CDR3: TGTGCCTGGAGTGTACAGGATATCTATGGCTACACCTTC. It encodes CAWSVQDIYGYTF.

The V and J genes are TRBV6-4 and TRBJ2-1, with TRBD2 matching 8 bases. The germline CDR1 and CDR2 sequences are MRHNA and SNTAGT. The CDR3 consists of 14 residues. V lost 5 bases, J lost 6 bases, and 6 bases stayed unmatched. This chain's CDR3 is CASSRREGGNEQFF. CDR3 DNA sequence: TGTGCCAGCAGTCGACGGGAGGGGGGCAATGAGCAGTTCTTC.

This clone was seen at least ten times. The J gene is TRBJ2-2, the V gene TRBV15; tentatively, D is TRBD2 (6 bases). V lost 3 bases and J 6 bases, leaving 8 bases between the germline ends. Germline CDR1 LNHNV, CDR2 YYDKDF (reference sequence). The CDR3 contains 13 residues. The CDR3 region has the DNA TGTGCCACCAGCAGGGACTACGCCGGGGAGCTGTTTTTT. This sequence encodes CATSRDYAGELFF.

The gene calls are TRBV6-5 and TRBJ2-1, with 9 nucleotides matching TRBD2. The CDR3 extends over 15 amino acids. Trimming at V came to 0 bases and at J to 8 bases, leaving 5 bases not matched to a gene. Germline V gives CDR1 MNHEY, CDR2 SVGAGI. DNA of the CDR3: TGTGCCAGCAGTTACTCAAGCGGGGGGCTCTATGAGCAGTTCTTC. Its translation is CASSYSSGGLYEQFF.

This clone was recorded only once. This chain uses TRBV9 with TRBJ2-1; possibly TRBD1 for D (6 bases). Germline V gene lookup returns CDR1 SGDLS and CDR2 YYNGEE. The V end lost 0 bases, the J end lost 10 bases, and 8 bases lay between the germline ends. This CDR3 is built from 12 residues. The CDR3 sequence is CASSVDRDEQFF. In nucleotides, the CDR3 is TGTGCCAGCAGCGTAGACAGGGACGAGCAGTTCTTC.

This chain joins TRBV5-5 and TRBJ2-7, with 8 bases identical to TRBD1. The CDR3 consists of 15 residues. Trimming cost V 0 bases and J 3 bases; bases outside gene matches: 5. CDR1 and CDR2 (germline): SGHKS, YYEKEE (reference sequence). The CDR3 spells CASSLEGQEVYEQYF. The CDR3 bases are TGTGCCAGCAGCTTGGAGGGACAGGAGGTCTACGAGCAGTACTTC. The whole variable domain, filled in from reference TRBV5-5 and TRBJ2-7, reads DAGVTQSPTHLIKTRGQQVTLRCSPISGHKSVSWYQQVLGQGPQFIFQYYEKEERGRGNFPDRFSARQFPNYSSELNVNALLLGDSALYLCASSLEGQEVYEQYFGPGTRLTVT.

This chain joins TRBV13 and TRBJ2-7; TRBD2 aligns across 15 bases. Losses at the gene ends were 4 bases for V and 6 bases for J; bases not matched to a gene: 10. Germline-derived CDR1 and CDR2 are PRHDT and FYEKMQ (reference sequence). This CDR3 contains 17 residues. The CDR3 region is CASSSGLAGGITREQYF. In DNA form, the CDR3 reads TGTGCCAGCAGCTCGGGACTAGCGGGGGGAATCACCCGCGAGCAGTACTTC. Variable domain in full (rest from reference TRBV13 and TRBJ2-7): AAGVIQSPRHLIKEKRETATLKCYPIPRHDTVYWYQQGPGQDPQFLISFYEKMQSDKGSIPDRFSAQQFSDYHSELNMSSLELGDSALYFCASSSGLAGGITREQYFGPGTRLTVT.

Turning to this clone: The junction departs from germline at one end; a sequencing error may be responsible. CDR3 protein: CASSEALRMHGYTF. The CDR3 nucleotides are TGTGCCAGCAGCGAAGCACTCAGGATGCATGGCTACACCTTC. The genes are TRBV2 and TRBJ1-2; D is unclear. Germline assignment: CDR1 SNHLY and CDR2 FYNNEI. CDR3 size: 14 residues.

The genes are TRBV24-1 and TRBJ2-2; D not certain. Deletions cut 2 bases from V and 4 bases from J, with 10 bases between. The CDR3 is made up of 15 amino acids. Per the germline V gene, CDR1 is KGHDR and CDR2 is SFDVKD. CDR3 in DNA: TGTGCCACCAGTGATTATCCTCTAACCACCGGGGAGCTGTTTTTT. Translated, it gives CATSDYPLTTGELFF.

J is TRBJ2-1 and V is TRBV5-4, with D tentatively TRBD2 (6 bases). Germline CDR1 and CDR2: SGHNT and YYREEE (reference sequence). CDR3 length: 15 amino acids. V shed 2 bases and J shed 3 bases, with 12 bases lying between them. CDR3: CASSLGGAHYNEQFF. CDR3 nucleotides: TGTGCCAGCAGCTTAGGAGGGGCCCACTACAATGAGCAGTTCTTC.

J is TRBJ2-3 and V is TRBV5-6; possible D gene TRBD2, 7 bases. V gave up 4 bases and J gave up 5 bases, with 23 bases separating them. The germline gives CDR1 SGHDT, CDR2 YYEEEE. There are 17 residues in the CDR3. CDR3 sequence (DNA): TGTGCCAGCAGCCCCCTGGTGGGAGGGGGGCTGGTAGATACGCAGTATTTT. This encodes CASSPLVGGGLVDTQYF.

V gene TRBV2 combines with J gene TRBJ1-2, with D possibly TRBD1 on 5 matching bases. V was pared by 4 bases and J by 3 bases, with 9 bases between. Germline CDR1 SNHLY, CDR2 FYNNEI. The length of the CDR3 is 13 residues. The CDR3 DNA follows: TGTGCCAGCAGTGCAGACAGCTACTATGGCTACACCTTC. Residues: CASSADSYYGYTF.

The chain has TRBV2 and TRBJ1-4, with D unresolved. The CDR3 length is 15 residues. V shed 0 bases and J shed 1 base, with 6 bases lying between them. Looked up from germline, CDR1 is SNHLY and CDR2 is FYNNEI. The CDR3 sequence: CASSEAHRTNEKLFF. The CDR3, as DNA: TGTGCCAGCAGTGAAGCGCATAGAACTAATGAAAAACTGTTTTTT.